This TCR beta chain is drawn from a study of T cells in localized non-small cell lung cancer. General study results and limits: The study detected a median roughly 56 of the top 100 tumor clones in adjacent lung. Heterogeneity is still possible, as just one tumor region was sequenced.

Between the trimmed V and J ends, which lost 1 base and 3 bases, there was a span of 6 bases. CDR1 is SGHTA and CDR2 is FQGTGA in the germline V gene. This CDR3 has 13 residues. Notes on this clone: What it binds is unknown.

Some clones are missing from TCRdb's copy, which holds only in-frame ones; the method was immunoSEQ multiplex PCR. Of fewer than 25,000 clones in the sample, around 90% were seen once. This sequence originates from a male donor at least 60 years old with stage I squamous cell lung carcinoma. This chain uses TRBV7-3 with TRBJ2-5; D call uncertain. This sample comprised peripheral blood, obtained before any cancer treatment. CDR3 DNA sequence: TGTGCCAGCAGCTTAAGGGGAAAAGAGACCCAGTACTTC. It codes for CASSLRGKETQYF.